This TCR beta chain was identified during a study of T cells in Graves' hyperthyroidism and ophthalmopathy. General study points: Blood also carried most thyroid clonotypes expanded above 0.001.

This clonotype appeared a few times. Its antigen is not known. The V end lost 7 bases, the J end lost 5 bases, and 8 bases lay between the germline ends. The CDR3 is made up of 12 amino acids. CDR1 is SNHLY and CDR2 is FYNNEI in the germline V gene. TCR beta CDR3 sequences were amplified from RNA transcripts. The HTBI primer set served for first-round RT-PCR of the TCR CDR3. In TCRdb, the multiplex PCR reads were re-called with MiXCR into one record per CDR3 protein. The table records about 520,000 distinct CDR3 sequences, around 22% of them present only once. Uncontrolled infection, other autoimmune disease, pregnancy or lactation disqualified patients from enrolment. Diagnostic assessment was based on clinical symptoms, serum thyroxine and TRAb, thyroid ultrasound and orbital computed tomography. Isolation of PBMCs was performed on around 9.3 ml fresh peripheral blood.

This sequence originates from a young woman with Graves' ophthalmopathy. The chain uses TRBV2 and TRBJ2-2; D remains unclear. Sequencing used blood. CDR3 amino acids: CASKQRTGELFF. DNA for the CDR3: TGTGCCAGCAAGCAGCGAACCGGGGAGCTGTTTTTT.